These 13 T cell receptor beta chains came from one sample sequenced in a study of T cells in Graves' hyperthyroidism and ophthalmopathy. Amplification of TCR beta CDR3 regions was performed using RNA transcripts as template. The HTBI primer set served for first-round RT-PCR of the TCR CDR3. From the multiplex PCR reads, TCRdb called clonotypes with MiXCR, one entry per CDR3 protein. Of hundreds of thousands of distinct CDR3 sequences in the sample, around 38% were seen once. The sequenced material came from blood. Receptors originate from a man between 18 and 35 years old with Graves' hyperthyroidism.

This clonotype was counted a few times. V and J are TRBV2 and TRBJ2-3, with TRBD1 matching 7 bases. The CDR3 consists of 14 residues. Germline CDR1 is SNHLY and CDR2 is FYNNEI. V lost 7 bases, J lost 2 bases, and 6 bases stayed unmatched. The CDR3 DNA reads TGTGCCAGCAATGGACAGGTTTCCACAGATACGCAGTATTTT. Its translation is CASNGQVSTDTQYF.

The V gene is TRBV19, the J gene TRBJ1-1; a weak D match, TRBD1 (6 bases). Between the trimmed V and J ends, which lost 4 bases and 3 bases, there was a span of 12 bases. This CDR3 is 14 amino acids long. Germline V lookup: CDR1 LNHDA, CDR2 SQIVND (reference sequence). This chain's CDR3 is CASSTQGSYTEAFF. CDR3 nucleotide sequence: TGTGCCAGTAGTACCCAGGGGTCGTACACTGAAGCTTTCTTT.

A note on this clonotype: Relative to the germline gene, one junction end is altered; a read error may explain this. The chain employs TRBV7-8 and TRBJ2-2; 15 positions match TRBD2. Germline V lookup: CDR1 SGHVS, CDR2 FQNEAQ. The CDR3 sequence is 16 residues long. CDR3 bases: TGTACCAGCGCCTCGGGACTAGCGGGAGGCACCGGGGAGCTGTTTTTT. Protein sequence: CTSASGLAGGTGELFF.

This clonotype was seen at least ten times. The chain links TRBV10-3 to TRBJ1-5, with D possibly TRBD1 on 5 matching bases. The CDR3 runs to 17 residues. V dropped 4 bases and J dropped 4 bases, with 20 bases sitting between them. Germline assignment: CDR1 ENHRY and CDR2 SYGVKD. CDR3 in amino acids: CAISVEGLSAANQPQHF. The DNA for the CDR3 is TGTGCCATCAGTGTTGAGGGACTTTCGGCGGCGAATCAGCCCCAGCATTTT.

This clonotype was observed at least ten times. The V call is TRBV7-9, the J call TRBJ1-2, with 9 nucleotides matching TRBD1. J lost 6 bases, V lost 7 bases, and 15 bases had no gene match. The germline V gene has CDR1 SEHNR and CDR2 FQNEAQ (reference sequence). This CDR3 has 16 amino acids. The CDR3 sequence is CASTLSQGQGGDGYTF. CDR3 DNA sequence: TGTGCCAGCACCTTGTCCCAGGGACAGGGCGGAGATGGCTACACCTTC.

At least ten counts were recorded for this clonotype. The chain joins TRBV15 to TRBJ1-5, with D possibly TRBD1 on 5 matching bases. CDR3 length: 14 amino acids. CDR1 and CDR2 (germline): LNHNV, YYDKDF (reference sequence). The ends were cut back, 0 bases at V and 9 bases at J, with 12 bases in the middle. The CDR3 DNA sequence: TGTGCCACCAGCAGAGATTCGGGACGGAGGCCCCAGCATTTT. It yields the protein CATSRDSGRRPQHF.

This clonotype was recorded many times. The chain uses TRBV7-3 and TRBJ1-2; TRBD1 might be the D (6 bases). The CDR3 runs to 14 residues. Between the trimmed V and J ends, which lost 2 bases and 2 bases, there was a span of 9 bases. Germline V gene data show CDR1 as SGHTA and CDR2 as FQGTGA. As DNA, the CDR3 is TGTGCCAGCAGCTTACCCGACAGGAACTATGGCTACACCTTC. It yields the protein CASSLPDRNYGYTF. Full variable domain (missing parts from reference TRBV7-3 and TRBJ1-2): GAGVSQTPSNKVTEKGKYVELRCDPISGHTALYWYRQSLGQGPEFLIYFQGTGAADDSGLPNDRFFAVRPEGSVSTLKIQRTERGDSAVYLCASSLPDRNYGYTFGSGTRLTVV.

The chain carries TRBV21-1 and TRBJ2-7; the table's D call, TRBD1, was not checked against the DNA. TRBV21-1 is deemed a pseudogene. The length of the CDR3 is 16 residues. The chain's CDR3 is CASSTGRFGSSYEQYF. The CDR3 DNA follows: TGTGCCAGCAGCACGGGACGCTTCGGAAGCTCCTACGAGCAGTACTTC.

The V call is TRBV7-9, the J call TRBJ1-4, with D uncertain. Trimming took off 3 bases at V and 9 bases at J, with 11 bases between the two ends. Germline assignment: CDR1 SEHNR and CDR2 FQNEAQ (reference sequence). This CDR3 is built from 13 residues. The CDR3 coding sequence is TGTGCCAGCAGCTTGGAAGGGAACAAAAAACTGTTTTTT. Translating it yields CASSLEGNKKLFF.

The chain combines TRBV9 with TRBJ1-6; D is ambiguous. The CDR3 consists of 14 residues. Trimming stripped 4 bases from V and 7 bases from J, with 12 bases between. From germline, CDR1 is SGDLS and CDR2 YYNGEE. The CDR3 coding sequence is TGTGCCAGCAGCTTCGGGGTAGCGAATTCACCCCTCCACTTT. Translating it yields CASSFGVANSPLHF.

The rearrangement joins TRBV29-1 to TRBJ2-2; the D is unclear. V dropped 5 bases and J dropped 9 bases, with 4 bases sitting between them. The CDR3 has 9 residues. Germline V CDR1 and CDR2: SQVTM, ANQGSEA. CDR3 in amino acids: CSVSRELFF. The CDR3 DNA reads TGCAGCGTTTCGCGGGAGCTGTTTTTT.

This clonotype came up a few times. The chain couples TRBV6-4 to TRBJ2-7; TRBD1 matches 8 bases. With V trimmed by 4 bases and J by 5 bases, 13 bases remained unmatched. This CDR3 has 16 residues. Germline V lookup: CDR1 MRHNA, CDR2 SNTAGT. The CDR3: CASSVPSTGDLHEQYF. CDR3 DNA: TGTGCCAGCAGTGTCCCGTCGACAGGGGATTTGCACGAGCAGTACTTC.

This clonotype occurred many times. The chain recombines TRBV20-1 with TRBJ2-5, with D hard to call. Germline assignment: CDR1 DFQATT and CDR2 SNEGSKA (reference sequence). This CDR3 region has 14 residues. V lost 0 bases, J lost 2 bases, and 10 bases lay in between. CDR3 bases: TGCAGTGCTAGAGATCCGGACGGTCAAGAGACCCAGTACTTC. It codes for CSARDPDGQETQYF.